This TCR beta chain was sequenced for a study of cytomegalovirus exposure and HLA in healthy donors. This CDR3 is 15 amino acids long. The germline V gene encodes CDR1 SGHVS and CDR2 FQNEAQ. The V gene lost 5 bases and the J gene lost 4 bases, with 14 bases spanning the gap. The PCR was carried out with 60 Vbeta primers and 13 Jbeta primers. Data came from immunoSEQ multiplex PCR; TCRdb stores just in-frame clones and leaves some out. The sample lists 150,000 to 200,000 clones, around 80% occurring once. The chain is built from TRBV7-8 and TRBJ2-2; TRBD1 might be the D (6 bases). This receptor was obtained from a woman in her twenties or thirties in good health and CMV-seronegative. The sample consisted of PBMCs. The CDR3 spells CASSNTGMGTGELFF. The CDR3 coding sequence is TGTGCCAGCAGCAACACAGGGATGGGCACCGGGGAGCTGTTTTTT. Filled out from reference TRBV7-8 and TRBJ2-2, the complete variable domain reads GAGVSQSPRYKVAKRGQDVALRCDPISGHVSLFWYQQALGQGPEFLTYFQNEAQLDKSGLPSDRFFAERPEGSVSTLKIQRTQQEDSAVYLCASSNTGMGTGELFFGEGSRLTVL.